These 11 T cell receptor beta chains originate from one sample sequenced in a study of shared clonotypes between healthy human individuals. CD45RO negativity and positive selection for CCR7 defined naive CD8 cells, a population that excluded terminally differentiated effector memory CD45RA+ cells. This table comes from immunoSEQ multiplex PCR, and its TCRdb copy is limited to in-frame clones, with some not included. The repertoire includes about 820,000 clones, more than 85% of them detected once, and approximately 25% sits in the top ten. Sequences were obtained from naive CD8+ T cells sorted from blood. These receptor sequences come from a man aged 25 to 40 in good health.

V usage is TRBV7-8 and J usage is TRBJ2-2; D not resolved. Germline V gene sequence: CDR1 SGHVS, CDR2 FQNEAQ. The CDR3 has 17 amino acids. Trimming took 3 bases from V and 4 from J, leaving 18 bases between them. CDR3 nucleotide sequence: TGTGCCAGCAGCTTCGATACAAGCAGCAAAATCACCGGGGAGCTGTTTTTT. This gives the protein CASSFDTSSKITGELFF.

The chain carries TRBV19 and TRBJ2-1; possibly TRBD2 for D (6 bases). CDR1 and CDR2 (germline): LNHDA, SQIVND (reference sequence). V was cut by 4 bases and J by 5 bases, with 12 bases left in between. This CDR3 contains 14 residues. The CDR3 DNA sequence: TGTGCCAGTAGTAGCAGTGGGGGGAACAATGAGCAGTTCTTC. It codes for CASSSSGGNNEQFF. Combining the CDR3 with reference TRBV19 and TRBJ2-1 gives the whole variable domain DGGITQSPKYLFRKEGQNVTLSCEQNLNHDAMYWYRQDPGQGLRLIYYSQIVNDFQKGDIAEGYSVSREKKESFPLTVTSAQKNPTAFYLCASSSSGGNNEQFFGPGTRLTVL.

V and J are TRBV7-2 and TRBJ2-3; 9 nucleotides match TRBD2. CDR1 is SGHTA, CDR2 FQGNSA, per germline. This CDR3 is built from 16 residues. Trimming removed 0 bases from V and 6 bases from J; junction bases left unmatched: 7. The CDR3 here is CASSLAVAGASDTQYF. The CDR3 DNA reads TGTGCCAGCAGCTTAGCGGTAGCGGGAGCGTCGGATACGCAGTATTTT.

The gene calls are TRBV28 and TRBJ2-1, with TRBD2 matching 7 bases. The CDR3 length is 15 residues. Germline V CDR1 and CDR2: MDHEN, SYDVKM. Trimming cost V 3 bases and J 2 bases; bases outside gene matches: 4. This CDR3 reads CASSFRLAAYNEQFF. The CDR3 DNA follows: TGTGCCAGCAGTTTTCGGCTAGCGGCCTACAATGAGCAGTTCTTC.

This chain links TRBV29-1 with TRBJ2-1; 10 nucleotides match TRBD2. V dropped 1 base and J dropped 4; count of bases not matched to a gene: 7. CDR1 and CDR2 (germline): SQVTM, ANQGSEA. The length of the CDR3 is 16 residues. Here the CDR3 reads CSVEGTSGVTYNEQFF. The CDR3 DNA follows: TGCAGCGTTGAAGGCACTAGCGGGGTGACGTACAATGAGCAGTTCTTC.

This clone was counted a single time. The chain combines TRBV5-4 with TRBJ1-1; weak D call: TRBD1 (5 bases). CDR3 size: 13 residues. The germline gives CDR1 SGHNT, CDR2 YYREEE (reference sequence). V lost 4 bases and J 1 base, leaving 8 bases between the germline ends. The CDR3 spells CASSRDGNTEAFF. In DNA, the CDR3 is TGTGCCAGCAGCAGGGACGGGAACACTGAAGCTTTCTTT.

The chain carries TRBV18 and TRBJ1-5; D unresolved. V lost 9 bases, J lost 7 bases, and 13 bases lay in between. The V gene's germline CDR1 is KGHSH and CDR2 LQKENI. This CDR3 contains 12 residues. CDR3 residues: CASSMAAQPQHF. CDR3 nucleotide sequence: TGTGCCAGTTCAATGGCAGCCCAGCCCCAGCATTTT.

This clone was found a few times. The chain uses TRBV28 and TRBJ1-5; D is unclear. This CDR3 has 13 amino acids. The germline CDR1 and CDR2 sequences are MDHEN and SYDVKM. Between the trimmed V and J ends, which lost 5 bases and 1 base, there was a span of 6 bases. This CDR3 reads CASSPDSNQPQHF. The CDR3 nucleotides are TGTGCCAGCAGTCCCGACAGCAATCAGCCCCAGCATTTT.

V usage is TRBV6-4 and J usage is TRBJ2-1; D perhaps matches TRBD2 (6 bases). The CDR3 spans 15 residues. From germline, CDR1 is MRHNA and CDR2 SNTAGT. Trimming cost V 2 bases and J 9 bases, with 17 bases left between them. The CDR3 protein is CASSDRTTVDLEQFF. The DNA of the CDR3 is TGTGCCAGCAGTGACAGGACTACGGTTGATCTTGAGCAGTTCTTC.

The gene calls are TRBV28 and TRBJ2-1; 8 bases align to TRBD1. After removal of 4 bases from V and 6 bases from J, the junction contained 2 bases not matched to a gene. Germline V lookup: CDR1 MDHEN, CDR2 SYDVKM. This CDR3 is built from 13 residues. CDR3: CASSWTGPNEQFF. The CDR3 DNA reads as TGTGCCAGCAGTTGGACAGGGCCCAATGAGCAGTTCTTC. The whole variable domain, remainder taken from reference TRBV28 and TRBJ2-1, is DVKVTQSSRYLVKRTGEKVFLECVQDMDHENMFWYRQDPGLGLRLIYFSYDVKMKEKGDIPEGYSVSREKKERFSLILESASTNQTSMYLCASSWTGPNEQFFGPGTRLTVL.

The chain links TRBV7-2 to TRBJ2-7, with a weak D call TRBD2 (6 bases). The CDR3 runs to 12 residues. Trimming shortened V by 4 bases and J by 3 bases, and 7 bases separated the two germline ends. In germline, CDR1 is SGHTA, CDR2 FQGNSA. CDR3 in amino acids: CASSWRDYEQYF. The DNA of the CDR3 is TGTGCCAGCAGCTGGAGGGACTACGAGCAGTACTTC. Full variable domain (remainder filled in from reference TRBV7-2 and TRBJ2-7): GAGVSQSPSNKVTEKGKDVELRCDPISGHTALYWYRQSLGQGLEFLIYFQGNSAPDKSGLPSDRFSAERTGGSVSTLTIQRTQQEDSAVYLCASSWRDYEQYFGPGTRLTVT.